The table lists the clone carrying this T cell receptor beta chain with a few counts. No antigen is known for it. This sample was included in a study of early T cells in non-severe SARS-CoV-2 infection. Overall study: The sequenced material was bulk RNA from unsorted whole blood, and its chains were unpaired. Study-wide points: In VDJdb matching, anti-spike CD8 responses were favored while private and CD4 specificities went missing.

Individual cDNA molecules carried attached unique molecular identifiers. TCRdb analysed the 5' RACE reads with MiXCR anew, one entry per CDR3 protein. The data show tens of thousands of distinct CDR3 sequences, approximately 6.2% seen once. This receptor was identified in an adult who was a healthcare worker with PCR-confirmed SARS-CoV-2 infection or an uninfected control (not recorded which). Sequences were obtained from whole blood.

The CDR3 sequence is CASSSPGLAGVSTDTQYF. The CDR3 nucleotides are TGCGCCAGCAGCTCTCCGGGACTAGCGGGAGTTAGCACAGATACGCAGTATTTT. The chain couples TRBV4-1 to TRBJ2-3; 14 nucleotides agree with TRBD2. Germline V gene sequence: CDR1 MGHRA, CDR2 YSYEKL. The CDR3 spans 18 residues. Trimming at V came to 5 bases and at J to 0 bases, leaving 7 bases not matched to a gene.